These T cell receptor beta chains were read from a single sample in a study of T cells in Graves' hyperthyroidism and ophthalmopathy. TCRdb used MiXCR to reprocess the multiplex PCR reads, holding one entry per CDR3 protein. Altogether about 700,000 distinct CDR3 sequences are present, just under 45% being singletons, with the ten largest covering approximately 7.2%. The sequenced material came from peripheral blood or thyroid tissue (not recorded which). The receptors here all came from an adult man with Graves' disease, either hyperthyroidism or ophthalmopathy (not recorded which). CDR3s include the opening cysteine and the closing phenylalanine or tryptophan. Each record gives: J gene, D gene, V gene, clone size, CDR3 DNA, CDR3 protein. The D gene is left open where the match is weak. A clone size is listed for some rows: how often the clone was seen (once, few, many), or a class if it is expanded.

TRBJ1-1	TRBD1	TRBV29-1	NA	TGCAGCTGGGACAGGGTTGGGGTCACTGAAGCTTTCTTT	CSWDRVGVTEAFF
TRBJ1-1	TRBD1	TRBV7-6	few	TGTGCCAGCAGCACCCCGGGACAGGGGGACACTGAAGCTTTCTTT	CASSTPGQGDTEAFF
TRBJ1-2	TRBD1	TRBV7-9	many	TGTGCCAGCAGCTTAGGGACAGGGAGCTATGGCTACACCTTC	CASSLGTGSYGYTF
TRBJ1-1	NA	TRBV20-1	NA	TGCAGTGCTAATTACGAGGGTTTAGGCACTGAAGCTTTCTTT	CSANYEGLGTEAFF
TRBJ2-5	NA	TRBV10-3	NA	TGTGCCAGCGTTGTGGACAGAGACGGAACCTCAGAGACCCAGTACTTC	CASVVDRDGTSETQYF
TRBJ2-5	NA	TRBV12-3/TRBV12-4	many	TGTGCCAGCAGTTTAAGGTGGCAAGAGACCCAGTACTTC	CASSLRWQETQYF
TRBJ1-2	NA	TRBV24-1	NA	TGTGCCACCAGTAAGGACAGCGGGACGGACTATGGCTACACCTTC	CATSKDSGTDYGYTF
TRBJ2-7	TRBD2	TRBV7-9	few	TGTGCCAGCAGCCTTCCGGCGGGGGTACCCTACGAGCAGTACTTC	CASSLPAGVPYEQYF
TRBJ1-6	NA	TRBV5-1	many	TGCGCCAGCAGCTTGGCCGCCAGGGAGGCTTCACCCCTCCACTTT	CASSLAAREASPLHF
TRBJ2-7	TRBD2	TRBV25-1	NA	TGTGCCAGCAGTGAGCGAGTGCGGGGGTACGAGCAGTACTTC	CASSERVRGYEQYF
TRBJ2-5	NA	TRBV5-8	NA	TGTGCCAGCAGCATCCCCCCGGGGGCGGAGACCCAGTACTTC	CASSIPPGAETQYF
TRBJ1-5	NA	TRBV2	once	TGTGCCAGCAGTGAAGCTTACTACGAGCCCCAGCATTTT	CASSEAYYEPQHF
TRBJ2-7	TRBD1	TRBV2	NA	TGTGCCAGCAGCCGGGACAGGTCAGCCTACGAGCAGTACTTC	CASSRDRSAYEQYF
TRBJ2-3	NA	TRBV2	NA	TGTGCCAGCAGTGGGGCCCCAACGGATACGCAGTATTTT	CASSGAPTDTQYF
TRBJ1-1	NA	TRBV2	many	TGTGCCAGCAGCGAGGATGCCAGGGTCGGAGGGACTGAAGCTTTCTTT	CASSEDARVGGTEAFF
TRBJ1-1	NA	TRBV3-1	few	TGTGCCAGCAGCCGAGGACATTTCCCTGAAGCTTTCTTT	CASSRGHFPEAFF
TRBJ2-6	NA	TRBV7-3	NA	TGTGCCAGCAGTGTATCCGGCCTGACTTTC	CASSVSGLTF
TRBJ1-4	NA	TRBV7-2	many	TGTGCCAGCAGCTGGAAAACAGGAGAAAAACTGTTTTTT	CASSWKTGEKLFF
TRBJ1-5	NA	TRBV10-3	few	TGTGCCATCAGTGACGCCATTTCATTCCCCCAGCATTTT	CAISDAISFPQHF
TRBJ1-2	TRBD1	TRBV7-2	NA	TGTGCCAGCAGCTTAAAATCAGGGGGCAAGTATGGCTACACCTTC	CASSLKSGGKYGYTF
TRBJ2-7	NA	TRBV5-5	NA	TGTGCCAGCAGCTTGCGGCAGAACTCCTACGAGCAGTACTTC	CASSLRQNSYEQYF
TRBJ1-2	TRBD1	TRBV2	many	TGTGCCAGCAGTGAAGGGACAGGGTATGGCTATGGCTACACCTTC	CASSEGTGYGYGYTF
TRBJ2-5	NA	TRBV20-1	few	TGCAGTGCTAGAGAGAATAGGGGGGGAGCCGAGACCCAGTACTTC	CSARENRGGAETQYF
TRBJ2-7	TRBD1	TRBV7-8	few	TGTGCCAGCAGCCAAGTTGGGACAGTGTACGAGCAGTACTTC	CASSQVGTVYEQYF
TRBJ1-1	TRBD1	TRBV9	NA	TGTGCCAGCACTAAGACAGGGGGCTGGATGAACACTGAAGCTTTCTTT	CASTKTGGWMNTEAFF
TRBJ1-2	NA	TRBV7-9	once	TGTGCCAGCACCCGTCCAGGGCCTAGCTATGGCTACACCTTC	CASTRPGPSYGYTF
TRBJ1-1	NA	TRBV13	NA	TGTGCCAGCAGCTTGTTCGAGGACAATCCTACTGAAGCTTTCTTT	CASSLFEDNPTEAFF
TRBJ2-2	TRBD2	TRBV7-2	many	TGTGCCAGCAGCTTGCGGGAGAGCGCCGGGGAGCTGTTTTTT	CASSLRESAGELFF
TRBJ1-4	NA	TRBV15	NA	TGTGCCACCAGCAGACAGGGGGAAAAACTGTTTTTT	CATSRQGEKLFF
TRBJ2-5	TRBD1	TRBV10-3	NA	TGTGCCATCAGCGCAGGACAGGGGGCTAAAGAGACCCAGTACTTC	CAISAGQGAKETQYF
TRBJ1-6	NA	TRBV19	many	TGTGCCAGTACCCAGCCGAGAGATAATTCACCCCTCCACTTT	CASTQPRDNSPLHF
TRBJ1-5	NA	TRBV15	many	TGTGCCACCAGCAGCACAAGCAATCAGCCCCAGCATTTT	CATSSTSNQPQHF
TRBJ1-1	NA	TRBV29-1	NA	TGCAGCGTTGGCGGAAGGAACACTGAAGCTTTCTTT	CSVGGRNTEAFF
TRBJ1-2	NA	TRBV6-5	few	TGTGCCAGCAGTGAAGTGGTTGCTGGCTACACCTTC	CASSEVVAGYTF
TRBJ1-2	NA	TRBV29-1	NA	TGCAGCGTCCGGACACTTGAAGGGGTTCGGAGTGGCTACACCTTC	CSVRTLEGVRSGYTF
TRBJ1-6	NA	TRBV15	NA	TGTGCCACCAGCAGAGATTACGGAAATTCACCCCTCCACTTT	CATSRDYGNSPLHF
TRBJ2-6	NA	TRBV10-3	NA	TGTGCCACCTATGATGGGAGTGCCTCTGGGGCCAACGTCCTGACTTTC	CATYDGSASGANVLTF
TRBJ2-7	TRBD1	TRBV7-2	many	TGTGCCAGCAGCTTAAACAGGGGGCGCGAGCAGTACTTC	CASSLNRGREQYF
TRBJ1-1	NA	TRBV5-1	few	TGCGCCAGCAGCCTGGGACGGACCGACACTGAAGCTTTCTTT	CASSLGRTDTEAFF
TRBJ2-7	TRBD2	TRBV25-1	NA	TGTGCCAGCAGCCCACCTAGCGGGAGGCCCCACGCCGAGCAGTACTTC	CASSPPSGRPHAEQYF
TRBJ2-7	NA	TRBV7-9	many	TGTGCCAGCAGTTTTATCGGGAGTCCCGGCGAGCAGTACTTC	CASSFIGSPGEQYF
TRBJ1-6	TRBD1	TRBV2	NA	TGTGCCAGCAGTGACCCATTCTCCGGGACAGGGAGCTCCTATAATTCACCCCTCCACTTT	CASSDPFSGTGSSYNSPLHF
TRBJ2-2	NA	TRBV25-1	many	TGTGCCAGCAGTGAAGCCGCGAACACCGGGGAGCTGTTTTTT	CASSEAANTGELFF
TRBJ1-3	NA	TRBV2	NA	TGTGCCAGCAGCCCTACCTCGGGGGCTGGAAACACCATATATTTT	CASSPTSGAGNTIYF
TRBJ2-3	NA	TRBV19	few	TGTGCCAGTAGTTGGACGGTTACCGATACGCAGTATTTT	CASSWTVTDTQYF
TRBJ2-7	NA	TRBV7-9	NA	TGTGCCAGCAGCTTAAATACCGTGAGGGAGCAGTACTTC	CASSLNTVREQYF
TRBJ1-5	NA	TRBV29-1	few	TGCAGCGTTGTTCTTGGGCAGGGGATTAATCAGCCCCAGCATTTT	CSVVLGQGINQPQHF
TRBJ1-1	TRBD1	TRBV19	few	TGTGCCAGTAGTATGGTTTCGGACAGGGAAGCTTTCTTT	CASSMVSDREAFF